Included here is one T cell receptor (beta chain) sequence, with context. The limits of the CDR3 on the DNA are not certain, so only TCRdb's listed CDR3 is given. The germline V gene encodes CDR1 MNHNS and CDR2 SASEGT. The CDR3 is 15 amino acids long, termini counted. Data came from immunoSEQ multiplex PCR; TCRdb stores just in-frame clones and leaves some out. The sample records about 31,000 clones, 80% to 95% being singletons. The source of the sample is a study of PD-1 and CTLA-4 blockade in melanoma. The receptor was derived from a human donor with melanoma. The sample here was CD8+ T cells from peripheral blood, taken from a patient given anti-PD-1 treatment. The chain has TRBV6-1 and TRBJ2-2. The chain's CDR3 is CASSELGFGNGELFF.